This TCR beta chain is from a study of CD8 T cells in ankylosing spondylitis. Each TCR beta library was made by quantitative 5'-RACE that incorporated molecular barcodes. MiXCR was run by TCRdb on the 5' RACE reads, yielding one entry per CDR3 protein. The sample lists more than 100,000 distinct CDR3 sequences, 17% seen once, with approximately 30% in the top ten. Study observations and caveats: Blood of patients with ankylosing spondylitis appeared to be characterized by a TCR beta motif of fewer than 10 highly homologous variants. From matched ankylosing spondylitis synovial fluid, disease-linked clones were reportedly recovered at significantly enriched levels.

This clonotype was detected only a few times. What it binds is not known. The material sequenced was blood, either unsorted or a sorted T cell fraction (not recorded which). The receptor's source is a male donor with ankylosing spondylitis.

The CDR3 loop is CSLLGGFRDTQYF. The CDR3 DNA sequence: TGCAGCCTACTCGGGGGGTTCAGGGATACGCAGTATTTT. V gene TRBV29-1 combines with J gene TRBJ2-3, with 7 nucleotides matching TRBD2. Germline V CDR1 and CDR2: SQVTM, ANQGSEA. V dropped 8 bases and J dropped 6; count of bases not matched to a gene: 11. CDR3 length: 13 amino acids.